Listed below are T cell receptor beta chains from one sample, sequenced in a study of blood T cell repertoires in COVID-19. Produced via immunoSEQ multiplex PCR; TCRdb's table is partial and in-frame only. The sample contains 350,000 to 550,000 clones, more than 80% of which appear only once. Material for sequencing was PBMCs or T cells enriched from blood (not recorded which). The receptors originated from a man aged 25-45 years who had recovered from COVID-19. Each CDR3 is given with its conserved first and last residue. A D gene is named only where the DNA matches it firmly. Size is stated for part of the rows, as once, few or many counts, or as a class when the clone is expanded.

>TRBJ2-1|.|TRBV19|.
TGTGCCAGCATGCAGGCGAGCTCCTACAATGAGCAGTTCTTC
CASMQASSYNEQFF
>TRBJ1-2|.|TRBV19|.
TGTGCCAGTAGCGACAGCTATGGCTACACCTTC
CASSDSYGYTF
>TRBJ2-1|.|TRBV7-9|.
TGTGCCAGCAGCTCGCGGTCAGTGAGACAGCAGTTCTTC
CASSSRSVRQQFF
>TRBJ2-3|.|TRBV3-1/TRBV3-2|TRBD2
TGTGCCAGCAGCCAAGACCGGGAGGCGCGGGATACGCAGTATTTT
CASSQDREARDTQYF
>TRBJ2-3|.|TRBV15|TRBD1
TGTGCCACCAGCAGGGACAGGGTCACAGATACGCAGTATTTT
CATSRDRVTDTQYF
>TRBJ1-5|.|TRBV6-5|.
TGTGCCAGCAGCGACGACATCAATAGCAATCAGCCCCAGCATTTT
CASSDDINSNQPQHF
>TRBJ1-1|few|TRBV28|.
TGTGCCAGCAGTTTGGGGCAGAGGAACACTGAAGCTTTCTTT
CASSLGQRNTEAFF
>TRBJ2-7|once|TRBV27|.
TGTGCCAGCAGTCAAATCGGGGGGGGGACAGAAAAGTACTTC
CASSQIGGGTEKYF
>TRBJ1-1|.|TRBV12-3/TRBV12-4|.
TGTGCCACGACAGGTTTGGGCACTGAAGCTTTCTTT
CATTGLGTEAFF
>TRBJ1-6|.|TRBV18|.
TGTGCCAGCACGCTCGGGACAAGACTTAATTCACCCCTCCACTTT
CASTLGTRLNSPLHF
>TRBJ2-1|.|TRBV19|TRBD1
TGTGCCAGTAGTATAAACAGGGGAGTAGAGCCTGAGCAGTTCTTC
CASSINRGVEPEQFF
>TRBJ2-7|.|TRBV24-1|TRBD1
TGTGCCACCAGTGATAACGGACAGGGGGCCCACGAGCAGTACTTC
CATSDNGQGAHEQYF
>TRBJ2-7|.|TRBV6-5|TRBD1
TGTGCCAGCAGTTGGGAGGACAGGGGGGGACCCTACGAGCAGTACTTC
CASSWEDRGGPYEQYF
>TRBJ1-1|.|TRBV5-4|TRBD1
TGTGCCAGCAGCCGTACAGGGGGGCAGGACACTGAAGCTTTCTTT
CASSRTGGQDTEAFF
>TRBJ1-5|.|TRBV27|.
TGTGCCAGCAGTTTATCGGCGGCAGTAAATCAGCCCCAGCATTTT
CASSLSAAVNQPQHF
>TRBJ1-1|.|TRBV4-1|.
TGCGCCAGCAGCCTGGGGCGGGAGACTGAAGCTTTCTTT
CASSLGRETEAFF
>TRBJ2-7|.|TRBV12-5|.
TGTGCTAGTAGCGGGCTTCGGGGGTCGTCCTACGAGCAGTACTTC
CASSGLRGSSYEQYF
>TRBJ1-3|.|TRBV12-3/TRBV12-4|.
TGTGCCAGCAGTTTATATGGAAACACCATATATTTT
CASSLYGNTIYF
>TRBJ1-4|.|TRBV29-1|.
TGCAGCGTTGTATTGGGGGGTGCTGAAAAACTGTTTTTT
CSVVLGGAEKLFF
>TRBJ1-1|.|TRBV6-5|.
TGTGCCAGCAGTTACTCGACTCCTTTTGAGGGGGCTGAAGCTTTCTTT
CASSYSTPFEGAEAFF
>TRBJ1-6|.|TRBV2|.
TGTGCCAGCACCGGACAATGGAATTCACCCCTCCACTTT
CASTGQWNSPLHF
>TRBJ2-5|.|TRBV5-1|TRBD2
TGCGCCAGCAGCTGGACTAGCGGGTTGGAGACCCAGTACTTC
CASSWTSGLETQYF
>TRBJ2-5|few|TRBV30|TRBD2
TGTGCCTGGTCCAGAGCGGGAGGATCGGGAGAGACCCAGTACTTC
CAWSRAGGSGETQYF
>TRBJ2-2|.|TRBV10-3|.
TGTGCCATCAGATCGACGGGCACCGGGGAGCTGTTTTTT
CAIRSTGTGELFF
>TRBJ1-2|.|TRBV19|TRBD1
TGTGCCAGTCGCGACAGGGGCGACTATGGCTACACCTTC
CASRDRGDYGYTF
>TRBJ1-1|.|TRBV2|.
TGTGCCAGCAGTGCCCAGGGTGAGACTGAAGCTTTCTTT
CASSAQGETEAFF
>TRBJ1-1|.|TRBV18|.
TGTGCCAGCTCAGCAATGAGGGGAGGCGGCACTGAAGCTTTCTTT
CASSAMRGGGTEAFF
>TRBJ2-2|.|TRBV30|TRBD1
TGTGCCTGGAGAAGGGGGCTGATGTCCGGGGAGCTGTTTTTT
CAWRRGLMSGELFF
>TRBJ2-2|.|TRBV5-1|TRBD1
TGCGCCAGCAGCGGGGGACAGGGGACCGGGGAGCTGTTTTTT
CASSGGQGTGELFF
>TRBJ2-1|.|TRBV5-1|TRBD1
TGCGCCAGCAGATCCGGGACAGGGGTTCATGAGCAGTTCTTC
CASRSGTGVHEQFF
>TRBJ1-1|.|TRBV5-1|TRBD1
TGCGCCAGCAGTTTCACCGGGACAGTACCCACGAACACTGAAGCTTTCTTT
CASSFTGTVPTNTEAFF
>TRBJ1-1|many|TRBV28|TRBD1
TGTGCCAGCAGTGCTGGACAGGTGATGAACACTGAAGCTTTCTTT
CASSAGQVMNTEAFF
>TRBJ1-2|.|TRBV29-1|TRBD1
TGCAGCGCCGAGCGCCGGGTTGGGACAGGGGAACTCTATGGCTACACCTTC
CSAERRVGTGELYGYTF
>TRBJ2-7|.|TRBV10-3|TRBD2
TGTGCCACTTTGGGACTAGCGGTCGAGCAGTACTTC
CATLGLAVEQYF
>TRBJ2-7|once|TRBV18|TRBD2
TGTGCCAGCTCAATTTCTAGCGGGAGGGCCTGGAGCTCCTACGAGCAGTACTTC
CASSISSGRAWSSYEQYF
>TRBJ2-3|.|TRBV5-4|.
TGTGCCAGCAGCTCCGGAGGTGGATGGGCGAGCACAGATACGCAGTATTTT
CASSSGGGWASTDTQYF
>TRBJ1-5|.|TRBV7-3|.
TGTGCCAGCGGGGGGGCGTATTATCAGCCCCAGCATTTT
CASGGAYYQPQHF
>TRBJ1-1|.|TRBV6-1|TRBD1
TGTGCCAGCAGTGAAGCCGGGACAGGGATCCCTGAAGCTTTCTTT
CASSEAGTGIPEAFF
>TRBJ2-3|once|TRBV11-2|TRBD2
TGTGCCAGCAGGAAGACACCTAGCGGTTACACAGATACGCAGTATTTT
CASRKTPSGYTDTQYF
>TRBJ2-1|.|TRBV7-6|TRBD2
TGTGCCAGCAGCTTAAGATTAACTAGCGGTGGTGAGCAGTTCTTC
CASSLRLTSGGEQFF
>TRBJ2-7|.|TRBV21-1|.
TGTGCCTTAAAGGAACAGGAGACAACCGAGCAGTACTTC
CALKEQETTEQYF